The present T cell receptor (beta chain) was sequenced within a study of T cell repertoires in cytomegalovirus infection. Study background: Recently identified HLA-C-restricted CMV epitopes were used, and well-studied HLA-B-restricted CMV epitopes were used as well. A matching HLA type, together with CMV infection, was signaled by public TCR beta signatures.

TCRdb reprocessed the reads via MiXCR and lists one record per CDR3 protein. The sample consists of some 500,000 distinct CDR3 sequences, around 35% of them appearing once. V lost 0 bases to trimming and J lost 10 bases; unmatched junction nucleotides: 4. The CDR3 totals 14 residues. This clonotype was recorded at least ten times. No antigen is known for it. The rearrangement links TRBV12-3 or TRBV12-4 to TRBJ1-1, with 11 bases matching TRBD1. This TCR was sampled from a human donor in good health (CMV status not recorded). Some clones in this sample may be carry-over from other donors' samples. Sample: cultured PBMCs, taken from culture after CMV antigen stimulation. The CDR3 DNA follows: TGTGCCAGCAGTTTAGCGGGACAGGGGGGAACAGCTTTCTTT. Encoded protein: CASSLAGQGGTAFF.